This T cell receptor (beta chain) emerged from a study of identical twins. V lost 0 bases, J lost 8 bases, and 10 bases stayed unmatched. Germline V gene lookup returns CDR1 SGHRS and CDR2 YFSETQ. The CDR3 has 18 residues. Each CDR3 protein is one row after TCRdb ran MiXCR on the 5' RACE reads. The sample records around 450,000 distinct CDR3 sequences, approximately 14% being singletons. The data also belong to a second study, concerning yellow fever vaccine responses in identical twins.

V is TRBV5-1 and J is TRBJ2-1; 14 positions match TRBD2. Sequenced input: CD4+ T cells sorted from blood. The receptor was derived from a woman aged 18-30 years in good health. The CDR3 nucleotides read TGCGCCAGCAGCTTGGCGGGGACTAGCGGGAGTCGGAGACATGAGCAGTTCTTC. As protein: CASSLAGTSGSRRHEQFF.